This TCR beta chain appears in the sequencing data of a study of blood T cell repertoires in COVID-19 (dated by TCRdb to 2020 to 2021). Looking at the study overall: Collaborator samples came from the United States, Italy and Spain and covered acute and convalescent phases of COVID-19. Where available, HLA class I and class II types were taken from metadata supplied by the sample provider and were not determined by assay-based typing. The material from the prospective study consisted of cDNA or gDNA derived from T cells, B-cell-depleted T cells, or PBMCs. The samples were drawn from two sources: the first 160 participants of the ongoing ImmuneRACE study, and 1,200 or so subjects contributed by 6 global collaborators. A de-identified subject ID, COVID-19 status, age in years and sex were almost always included in the sample metadata. Deeply sampled blood TCRbeta repertoires from subjects exposed to, actively infected with, or recovered from COVID-19 were included in the dataset. The repertoires were released in a freely available public database intended as a resource for research on the immune response to SARS-CoV-2. General findings and caveats noted by the study authors: How much clinical and demographic metadata was included differed by source and by participant, and the metadata was provided uncurated.

As for this clone: Its antigen specificity is not known. No quality values exist for individual bases; no much larger clone is one base distant.

Participants in the prospective study were aged roughly 18 to 90 years, lived in 20 to 25 United States geographic areas, and enrolled through a virtual design. In the prospective study, participants were assigned to cohorts based on the clinical history participants reported in a screening survey and a study questionnaire. In the prospective study, mobile phlebotomists collected whole blood, serum and a nasopharyngeal or oropharyngeal swab from each participant. Over a roughly 2-month period, participants in the prospective study had the option of providing additional blood draws and questionnaires. Before DNA extraction, prospective study blood samples were shipped either frozen or at room temperature. The immunoSEQ Assay, a bias-controlled multiplex PCR, was used to amplify TCRbeta CDR3 regions from genomic DNA. As for the original processing: The number of nucleated cells in each sample was estimated by amplification of reference gene primers within the assay. To quantify the absolute abundance of each unique TCRbeta CDR3 rearrangement, sequence reads were collapsed and filtered. For each sample, productive Simpson clonality was calculated as the square root of Simpson's diversity index across productive rearrangements. The clones in this table, taken by TCRdb from immuneACCESS, are in-frame only. Not every clone is retained; where verified, under half of the shortfall comes from an unresolved V gene, and the cause of the rest is unknown. V and J calls and clone size are as listed in that table; D and trimming were resolved from the DNA. Here the sample has roughly 300,000 clones; just over 90% occur a single time. Together, the top ten hold approximately 2.4% of the sample.

Material for sequencing was PBMCs or T cells enriched from blood (not recorded which). This receptor was identified in a woman between 35 and 50 years old with acute COVID-19.

The CDR3 loop reads CASSRDLIYNEQFF. The DNA reads TGCGCCAGCAGCCGGGACTTGATATACAATGAGCAGTTCTTC. The rearranged segments are TRBV5-1 and TRBJ2-1; TRBD2 might be the D gene, on 6 matching bases. The germline V gene sets CDR1 to SGHRS and CDR2 to YFSETQ. Cut back by 4 bases and 4 bases, the V and J ends lie 12 bases apart. The CDR3 numbers 14 residues from cysteine through phenylalanine. Only CDR3 DNA is held: 42 bases, read in frame from base 1.